A selection of T cell receptor beta chains follows, all from one sample in a study of T cells after yellow fever vaccination. TCRdb called the 5' RACE reads again in MiXCR, with one record for every CDR3 protein. Of fewer than 450,000 distinct CDR3 sequences listed, about 8.3% are singletons. The sequencing here drew on PBMCs, taken 35 to 50 days after the first yellow fever vaccination. All receptors derive from a man younger than 35 who received the YFV17D yellow fever vaccine. The CDR3 runs from the conserved cysteine through the conserved F or W.

j_gene,len,v_gene,CDR3aa
TRBJ2-2,17,TRBV7-2,CASSLASGAGNTGELFF
TRBJ2-1,14,TRBV5-1,CASSFESSYNEQFF
TRBJ2-2,18,TRBV9,CASSTRLSGGPNTGELFF
TRBJ1-2,12,TRBV4-2,CASSVGIYGYTF
TRBJ2-3,18,TRBV7-3,CASSLSLASGGAKDTQYF
TRBJ2-6,17,TRBV7-9,CASSLIVGGPGANVLTF
TRBJ2-2,13,TRBV11-3,CASSWTGSGELFF
TRBJ2-3,16,TRBV18,CASSPWQGRRTDTQYF
TRBJ2-3,13,TRBV15,CATRTRGTDTQYF
TRBJ1-1,13,TRBV30,CAWSVRMNTEAFF
TRBJ2-7,13,TRBV7-2,CASSRRGGYEQYF
TRBJ2-3,14,TRBV6-5,CASSYSWGADTQYF
TRBJ1-2,14,TRBV12-3/TRBV12-4,CASTNTGYNYGYTF
TRBJ1-4,16,TRBV18,CASSPGTGERGEKLFF
TRBJ1-5,13,TRBV7-9,CASGRGSNQPQHF
TRBJ1-4,18,TRBV4-3,CASSQEATWTGGNEKLFF
TRBJ2-3,16,TRBV5-1,CASSLEYSYGPDTQYF
TRBJ2-1,15,TRBV19,CASRGTSGAYNEQFF
TRBJ2-6,17,TRBV4-3,CASSQDISDSGANVLTF
TRBJ2-5,15,TRBV5-1,CASRHGTAQVETQYF
TRBJ2-7,17,TRBV11-2,CASSTYRTGGVLDEQYF
TRBJ2-7,14,TRBV6-2/TRBV6-3,CASRSLTDSYEQYF
TRBJ2-3,13,TRBV6-5,CASSYGGTDTQYF
TRBJ2-5,14,TRBV7-9,CASSLSDSQETQYF
TRBJ2-7,15,TRBV7-6,CASSLAGGPSYEQYF
TRBJ2-7,13,TRBV5-1,CASSLGLVSEQYF
TRBJ2-2,15,TRBV6-1,CASTEDRANTGELFF